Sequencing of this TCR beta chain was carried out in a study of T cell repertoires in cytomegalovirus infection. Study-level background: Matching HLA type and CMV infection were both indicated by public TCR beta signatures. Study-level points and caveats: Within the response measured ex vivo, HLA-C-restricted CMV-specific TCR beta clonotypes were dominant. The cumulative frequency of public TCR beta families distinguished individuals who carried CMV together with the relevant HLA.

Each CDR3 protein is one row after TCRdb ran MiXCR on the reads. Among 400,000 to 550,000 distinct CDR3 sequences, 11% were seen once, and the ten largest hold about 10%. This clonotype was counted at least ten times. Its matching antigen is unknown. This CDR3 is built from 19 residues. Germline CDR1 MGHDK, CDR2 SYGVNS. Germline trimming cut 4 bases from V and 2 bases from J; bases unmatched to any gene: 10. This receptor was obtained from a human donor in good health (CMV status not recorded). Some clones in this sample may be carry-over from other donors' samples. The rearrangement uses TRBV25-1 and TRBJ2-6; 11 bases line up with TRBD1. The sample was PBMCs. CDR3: CASSGWTGGDGPGANVLTF. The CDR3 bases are TGTGCCAGCAGTGGGTGGACAGGGGGCGATGGTCCTGGGGCCAACGTCCTGACTTTC.